A single sample gave rise to the 15 T cell receptor beta chains below, sequenced in a study of T-cell reconstitution after alpha-beta-depleted transplantation in children. Unique molecular identifiers were built into the TCRbeta library. Via MiXCR, TCRdb re-called the PCR reads, giving one row per CDR3 protein. The sample lists approximately 240,000 distinct CDR3 sequences; more than 7.5% were seen once. Sequenced here: PBMCs from the stem cell graft donor, sampled from the stem cell graft. These receptors came from a human donor who donated a stem cell graft to a child with SCID.

This clonotype was seen repeatedly, ten times or more. This rearrangement joins TRBV5-1 to TRBJ2-1; TRBD2 matches 9 bases. Losses at the gene ends were 4 bases for V and 6 bases for J; bases not matched to a gene: 5. CDR3 size: 14 residues. CDR1 is SGHRS, CDR2 YFSETQ, per germline. For the CDR3, the DNA is TGCGCCAGCAGCCTCCTAGCGGGGCTCAATGAGCAGTTCTTC. Translated: CASSLLAGLNEQFF.

In its sample, this clonotype was seen many times. The chain combines TRBV12-3 or TRBV12-4 with TRBJ1-2; a weak D match, TRBD1 (5 bases). Trimming pared 2 bases from V and 12 bases from J, leaving 13 bases between. CDR3 length equals 12 residues. This CDR3 is CASSLSSGRDTF. CDR3 sequence (DNA): TGTGCCAGCAGTTTAAGTAGCGGCAGGGACACCTTC.

This clonotype was detected many times. This chain connects TRBV25-1 to TRBJ2-2; weak D call: TRBD2 (6 bases). The CDR3 is made up of 16 amino acids. Trimming took off 4 bases at V and 3 bases at J, with 15 bases between the two ends. Germline V gene data show CDR1 as MGHDK and CDR2 as SYGVNS. The CDR3 loop is CASSVLGTHDTGELFF. The CDR3 DNA follows: TGTGCCAGCAGTGTTCTCGGGACTCATGACACCGGGGAGCTGTTTTTT.

The rearrangement uses TRBV29-1 and TRBJ2-2; D not certain. The CDR3 sequence is 14 residues long. The V gene's germline CDR1 is SQVTM and CDR2 ANQGSEA. V dropped 6 bases and J dropped 0 bases, with 11 bases sitting between them. The CDR3 protein is CSVERHANTGELFF. In DNA form, the CDR3 reads TGCAGCGTCGAACGACATGCGAACACCGGGGAGCTGTTTTTT.

This clonotype came up many times. This rearrangement joins TRBV7-7 to TRBJ2-1, with 11 bases lining up with TRBD1. The CDR3 runs 15 residues. Trimming cost V 5 bases and J 3 bases; bases outside gene matches: 3. Germline loops: CDR1 SSHAT, CDR2 FNYEAQ (reference sequence). The CDR3 DNA reads TGTGCCAGCAGCCCCGGGACAGGGGGCTACAATGAGCAGTTCTTC. Its translation is CASSPGTGGYNEQFF.

The sample holds many counts of this clonotype. The chain carries TRBV5-1 and TRBJ1-1; perhaps TRBD1 as D (6 bases). The V gene lost 1 base and the J gene lost 1 base, with 11 bases spanning the gap. Germline V gives CDR1 SGHRS, CDR2 YFSETQ. The CDR3 is 15 amino acids. The CDR3 loop is CASSLKDRRNTEAFF. The CDR3 DNA follows: TGCGCCAGCAGCTTGAAGGACAGAAGGAACACTGAAGCTTTCTTT.

This clonotype was seen a few times. The chain employs TRBV6-1 and TRBJ2-7; TRBD1 aligns across 10 bases. CDR3 length equals 17 residues. Germline V gene sequence: CDR1 MNHNS, CDR2 SASEGT. V was pared by 5 bases and J by 0 bases, with 10 bases of the junction left unmatched. The CDR3 nucleotides are TGTGCCAGCAGTCTGACGCCCGGGACAGGGGTCTCCTACGAGCAGTACTTC. It translates to CASSLTPGTGVSYEQYF.

This clonotype was seen at least ten times. The chain is built from TRBV20-1 and TRBJ2-7, with TRBD2 identical over 9 bases. The J segment lost 4 bases and the V segment lost 3 bases, leaving 13 bases of the junction unmatched. The CDR3 loop spans 16 amino acids. Germline V gives CDR1 DFQATT, CDR2 SNEGSKA (reference sequence). The CDR3 sequence: CSASPSPAGGLYEQYF. The CDR3 bases are TGCAGTGCTAGCCCCTCCCCAGCGGGGGGACTATACGAGCAGTACTTC.

In its sample, this clonotype was seen many times. The chain combines TRBV5-1 with TRBJ2-7; TRBD1 is a possible D gene (5 bases). The CDR3 has 15 amino acids. Germline loops: CDR1 SGHRS, CDR2 YFSETQ. V dropped 2 bases and J dropped 5 bases, with 17 bases sitting between them. CDR3 bases: TGCGCCAGCAGCTTAACCGCAGGGTCGGGCGACGAGCAGTACTTC. It translates to CASSLTAGSGDEQYF. Full variable domain (remainder filled in from reference TRBV5-1 and TRBJ2-7): KAGVTQTPRYLIKTRGQQVTLSCSPISGHRSVSWYQQTPGQGLQFLFEYFSETQRNKGNFPGRFSGRQFSNSRSEMNVSTLELGDSALYLCASSLTAGSGDEQYFGPGTRLTVT.

In this sample, this clonotype turned up many times. This chain connects TRBV5-1 to TRBJ2-7; perhaps TRBD1 as D (5 bases). The V gene's germline CDR1 is SGHRS and CDR2 YFSETQ. Trimming left V 1 base short and J 5 bases short, with 13 bases between. The CDR3 sequence is 14 residues long. The CDR3 sequence: CASSLFGASDEQYF. The CDR3 DNA is TGCGCCAGCAGCTTGTTTGGGGCATCGGACGAGCAGTACTTC.

This clonotype occurred many times. This chain uses TRBV5-1 with TRBJ2-3; D not certain. The CDR3 totals 15 residues. Deletions cut 1 base from V and 2 bases from J, with 11 bases between. Germline V gene data show CDR1 as SGHRS and CDR2 as YFSETQ. The CDR3 here is CASSLLPIPTDTQYF. The CDR3 DNA sequence: TGCGCCAGCAGCTTGCTCCCCATCCCCACAGATACGCAGTATTTT.

This clonotype was seen ten or more times. The rearrangement links TRBV28 to TRBJ1-1; weak D call: TRBD1 (5 bases). The V gene's germline CDR1 is MDHEN and CDR2 SYDVKM. CDR3 length: 13 residues. The germline V and J ends were trimmed by 7 bases and 11 bases, with 20 bases remaining between them. CDR3 amino acids: CASTPSGGLNAFF. CDR3 DNA: TGTGCCAGCACCCCCTCGGGGGGACTGAACGCTTTCTTT.

The CDR3 nucleotides are TGCAGTGCGGGCCGTGAGGCGCGAGAGACCCAGTACTTC. This translates into CSAGREARETQYF. The rearrangement uses TRBV20-1 and TRBJ2-5; D remains unclear. From germline, CDR1 is DFQATT and CDR2 SNEGSKA (reference sequence). This CDR3 is 13 amino acids long. Trimming took 6 bases from V and 4 from J, leaving 15 bases between them.

In its sample, this clonotype was seen a few times. CDR3 amino acids: CASSAGGGQAGELFF. DNA of the CDR3: TGTGCCAGCAGTGCTGGGGGGGGCCAGGCCGGGGAGCTGTTTTTT. The V call is TRBV6-4, the J call TRBJ2-2; D may be TRBD2 (7 bases). V was clipped by 4 bases and J by 6 bases, with 15 bases between them. In germline, CDR1 is MRHNA, CDR2 SNTAGT. The CDR3 extends over 15 amino acids.

This clonotype was picked up many times. CDR3 in amino acids: CASRQDVTDTQYF. The CDR3 DNA reads TGCGCCAGCAGGCAGGATGTCACAGATACGCAGTATTTT. The chain couples TRBV5-1 to TRBJ2-3, with D unclear. The CDR3 extends over 13 amino acids. Trimming pared 5 bases from V and 2 bases from J, leaving 9 bases between. Germline CDR1 is SGHRS and CDR2 is YFSETQ.